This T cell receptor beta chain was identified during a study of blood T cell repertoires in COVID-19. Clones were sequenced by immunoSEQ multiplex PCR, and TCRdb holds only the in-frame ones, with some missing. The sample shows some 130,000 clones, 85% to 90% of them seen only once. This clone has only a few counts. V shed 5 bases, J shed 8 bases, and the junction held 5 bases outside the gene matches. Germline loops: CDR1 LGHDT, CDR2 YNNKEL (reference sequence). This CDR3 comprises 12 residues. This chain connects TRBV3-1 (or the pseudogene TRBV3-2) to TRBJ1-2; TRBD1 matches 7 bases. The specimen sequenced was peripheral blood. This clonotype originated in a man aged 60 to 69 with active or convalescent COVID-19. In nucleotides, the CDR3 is TGTGCCAGCAGCGAAAACAGGGGAGGCTACACCTTC. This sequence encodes CASSENRGGYTF.